This T cell receptor (beta chain) was recovered during a study of CD8 T cells in Susac syndrome. This CDR3 is built from 13 residues. Germline lookup yields CDR1 SGHTA and CDR2 FQGNSA. Trimming took 4 bases from V and 6 from J, leaving 13 bases between them. The RNA, about 0.5 to 1 ug, was put through reverse transcription using random hexamers. One entry per CDR3 protein results from TCRdb running MiXCR on the immunoSEQ multiplex PCR reads. The sample consists of 150,000 to 200,000 distinct CDR3 sequences, around 94% of them appearing once. The sample holds one count of this clonotype. Sequencing of TCR beta, carried out with a high-throughput approach, was applied to CD8+ and CD4+ T cells from the blood. Matched for age and sex, the controls were healthy donors.

Sequences were obtained from CD4+ T cells from PBMCs. This sequence originates from a human donor in good health. The chain has TRBV7-2 and TRBJ2-7, with D perhaps TRBD1 (5 bases). CDR3 region: CASSSQGISEQYF. CDR3 coding DNA: TGTGCCAGCAGCTCCCAGGGAATCAGCGAGCAGTACTTC.